This TCR beta chain was found in a study of blood T cell repertoires in COVID-19. Study background: The study drew acute and convalescent COVID-19 samples from the United States, Italy and Spain.

CDR1 and CDR2 (germline): SEHNR, FQNEAQ (reference sequence). Trimming stripped 5 bases from V and 4 bases from J, with 17 bases between. The CDR3 covers 15 residues. Sequenced by immunoSEQ multiplex PCR; TCRdb stores in-frame clones only, minus some. Of some 150,000 clones listed, roughly 90% are singletons. This sequence originates from a woman aged 55-69 years with active or convalescent COVID-19. Sequences were obtained from peripheral blood. This chain links TRBV7-9 with TRBJ2-5; possibly TRBD1 for D (5 bases). The CDR3 sequence: CASSRQGSVGETQYF. The CDR3 region has the DNA TGTGCCAGCAGCCGTCAGGGATCTGTGGGAGAGACCCAGTACTTC.